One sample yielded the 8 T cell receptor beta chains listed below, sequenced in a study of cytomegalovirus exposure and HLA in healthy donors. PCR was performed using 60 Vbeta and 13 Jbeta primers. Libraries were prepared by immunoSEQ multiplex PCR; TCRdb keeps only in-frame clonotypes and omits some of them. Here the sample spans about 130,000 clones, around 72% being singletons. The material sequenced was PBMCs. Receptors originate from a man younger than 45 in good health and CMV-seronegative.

This CDR3 is CASSIPPGPGGNTIYF. Here the CDR3 DNA reads TGTGCCAGTAGTATTCCTCCGGGTCCTGGAGGAAACACCATATATTTT. This rearrangement joins TRBV19 to TRBJ1-3; D is unresolved. From germline, CDR1 is LNHDA and CDR2 SQIVND (reference sequence). Deletions cut 3 bases from V and 4 bases from J, with 16 bases between. The CDR3 totals 16 residues.

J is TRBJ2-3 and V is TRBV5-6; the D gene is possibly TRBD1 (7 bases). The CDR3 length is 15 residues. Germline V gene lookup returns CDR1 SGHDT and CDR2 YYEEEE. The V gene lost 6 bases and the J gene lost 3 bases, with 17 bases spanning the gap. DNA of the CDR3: TGTGCCAGCACCCAGGGGGGAAAGTTTACAGATACGCAGTATTTT. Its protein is CASTQGGKFTDTQYF.

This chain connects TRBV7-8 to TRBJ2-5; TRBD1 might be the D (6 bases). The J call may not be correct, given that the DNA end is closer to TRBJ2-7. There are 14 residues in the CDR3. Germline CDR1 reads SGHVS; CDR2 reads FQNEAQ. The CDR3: CASSLVGRGDEQYF. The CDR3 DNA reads TGTGCCAGCAGCTTAGTTGGCAGGGGTGACGAGCAGTACTTC.

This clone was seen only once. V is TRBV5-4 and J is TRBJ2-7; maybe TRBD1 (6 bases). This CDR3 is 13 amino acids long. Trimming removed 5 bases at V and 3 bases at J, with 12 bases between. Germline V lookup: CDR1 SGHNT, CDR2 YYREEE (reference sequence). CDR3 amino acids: CASRPDRDYEQYF. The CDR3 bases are TGTGCCAGCAGACCGGACAGAGACTACGAGCAGTACTTC.

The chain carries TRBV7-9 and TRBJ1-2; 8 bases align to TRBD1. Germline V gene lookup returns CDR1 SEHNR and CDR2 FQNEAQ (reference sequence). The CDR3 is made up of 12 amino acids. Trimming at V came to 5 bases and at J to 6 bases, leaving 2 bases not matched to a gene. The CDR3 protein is CASSQQGDGYTF. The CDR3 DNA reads TGTGCCAGCAGCCAACAGGGGGATGGCTACACCTTC. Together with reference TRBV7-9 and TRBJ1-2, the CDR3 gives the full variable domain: DTGVSQNPRHKITKRGQNVTFRCDPISEHNRLYWYRQTLGQGPEFLTYFQNEAQLEKSRLLSDRFSAERPKGSFSTLEIQRTEQGDSAMYLCASSQQGDGYTFGSGTRLTVV.

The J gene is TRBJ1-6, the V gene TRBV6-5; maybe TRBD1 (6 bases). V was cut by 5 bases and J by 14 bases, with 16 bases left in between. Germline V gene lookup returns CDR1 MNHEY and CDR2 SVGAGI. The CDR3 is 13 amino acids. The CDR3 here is CASSRGGDGTLHF. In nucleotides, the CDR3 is TGTGCCAGCAGTAGGGGGGGGGATGGGACCCTCCACTTT.

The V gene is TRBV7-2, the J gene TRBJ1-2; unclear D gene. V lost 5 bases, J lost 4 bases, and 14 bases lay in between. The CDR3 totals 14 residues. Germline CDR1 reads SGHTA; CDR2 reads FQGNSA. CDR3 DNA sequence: TGTGCCAGCAGCCTCGGGTCAACCTTCTATGGCTACACCTTC. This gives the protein CASSLGSTFYGYTF.

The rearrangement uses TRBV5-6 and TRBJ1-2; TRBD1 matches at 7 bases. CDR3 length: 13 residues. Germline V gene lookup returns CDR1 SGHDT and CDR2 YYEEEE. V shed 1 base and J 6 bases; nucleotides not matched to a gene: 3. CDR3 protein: CASSLLQGDGYTF. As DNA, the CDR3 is TGTGCCAGCAGCTTGTTGCAGGGGGATGGCTACACCTTC.